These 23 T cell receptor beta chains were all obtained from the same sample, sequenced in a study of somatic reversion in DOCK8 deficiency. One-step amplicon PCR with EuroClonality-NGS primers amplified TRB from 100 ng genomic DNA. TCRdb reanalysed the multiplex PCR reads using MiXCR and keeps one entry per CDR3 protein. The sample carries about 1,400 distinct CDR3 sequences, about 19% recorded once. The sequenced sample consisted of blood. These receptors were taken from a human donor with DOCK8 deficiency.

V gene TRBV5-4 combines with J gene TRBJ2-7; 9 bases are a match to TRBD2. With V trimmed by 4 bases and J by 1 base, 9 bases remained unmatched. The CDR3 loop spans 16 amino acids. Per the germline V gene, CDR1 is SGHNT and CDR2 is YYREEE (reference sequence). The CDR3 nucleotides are TGTGCCAGCAGCAAAAGGACTAGCGCCCTTTCCTACGAGCAGTACTTC. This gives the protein CASSKRTSALSYEQYF.

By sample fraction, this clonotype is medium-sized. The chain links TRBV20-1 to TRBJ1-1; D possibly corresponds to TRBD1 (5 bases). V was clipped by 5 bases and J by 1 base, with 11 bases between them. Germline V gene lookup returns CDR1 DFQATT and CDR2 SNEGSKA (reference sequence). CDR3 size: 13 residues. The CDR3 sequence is CSAPRQGNTEAFF. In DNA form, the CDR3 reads TGCAGTGCTCCCCGTCAGGGGAACACTGAAGCTTTCTTT.

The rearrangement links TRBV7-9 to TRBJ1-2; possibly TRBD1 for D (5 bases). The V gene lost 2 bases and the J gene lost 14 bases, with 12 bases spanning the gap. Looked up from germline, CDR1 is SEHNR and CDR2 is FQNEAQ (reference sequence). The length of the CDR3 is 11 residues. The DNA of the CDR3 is TGTGCCAGCAGCTTAAACAGGTGGCTGACCTTC. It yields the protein CASSLNRWLTF.

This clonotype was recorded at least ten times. DNA for the CDR3: TGCGCCAGCAGCTTAAGGGGGAACACTGAAGCTTTCTTT. Translating gives CASSLRGNTEAFF. The genes are TRBV5-1 and TRBJ1-1, with a weak D call TRBD1 (5 bases). Per germline, CDR1 SGHRS and CDR2 YFSETQ. The CDR3 length is 13 residues. Trimming took off 2 bases at V and 1 base at J, with 6 bases between the two ends.

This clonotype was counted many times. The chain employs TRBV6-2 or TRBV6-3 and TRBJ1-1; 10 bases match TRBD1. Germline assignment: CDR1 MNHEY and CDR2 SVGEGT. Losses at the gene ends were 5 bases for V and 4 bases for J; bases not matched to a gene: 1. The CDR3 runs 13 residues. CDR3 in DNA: TGTGCCAGCAGTCGGGACAGGGGCACTGAAGCTTTCTTT. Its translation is CASSRDRGTEAFF.

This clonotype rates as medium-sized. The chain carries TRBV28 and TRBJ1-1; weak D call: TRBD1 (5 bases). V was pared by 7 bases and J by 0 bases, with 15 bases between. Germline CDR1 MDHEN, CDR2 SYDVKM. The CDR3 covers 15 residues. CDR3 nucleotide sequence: TGTGCCAGCACCCTCGGTGGGGCGTTGAACACTGAAGCTTTCTTT. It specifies CASTLGGALNTEAFF.

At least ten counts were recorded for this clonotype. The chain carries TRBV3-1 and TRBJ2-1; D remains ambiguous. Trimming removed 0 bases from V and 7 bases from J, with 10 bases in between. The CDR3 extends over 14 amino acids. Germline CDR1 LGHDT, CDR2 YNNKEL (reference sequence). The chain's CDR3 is CASSQDTLENEQFF. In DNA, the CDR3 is TGTGCCAGCAGCCAAGATACTTTGGAAAATGAGCAGTTCTTC.

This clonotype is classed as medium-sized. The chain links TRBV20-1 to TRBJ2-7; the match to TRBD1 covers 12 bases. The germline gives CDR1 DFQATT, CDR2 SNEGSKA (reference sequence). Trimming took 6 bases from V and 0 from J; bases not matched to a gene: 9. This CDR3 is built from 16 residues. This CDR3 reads CSADSRGQGASYEQYF. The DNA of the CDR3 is TGCAGTGCGGATAGTCGGGGACAGGGGGCCTCCTACGAGCAGTACTTC.

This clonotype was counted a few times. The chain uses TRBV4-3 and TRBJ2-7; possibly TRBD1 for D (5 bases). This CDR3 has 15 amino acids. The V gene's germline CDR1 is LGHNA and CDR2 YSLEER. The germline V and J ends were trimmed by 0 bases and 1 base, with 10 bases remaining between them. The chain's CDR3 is CASSQDRTRSYEQYF. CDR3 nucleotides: TGCGCCAGCAGCCAAGATCGGACACGTTCCTACGAGCAGTACTTC.

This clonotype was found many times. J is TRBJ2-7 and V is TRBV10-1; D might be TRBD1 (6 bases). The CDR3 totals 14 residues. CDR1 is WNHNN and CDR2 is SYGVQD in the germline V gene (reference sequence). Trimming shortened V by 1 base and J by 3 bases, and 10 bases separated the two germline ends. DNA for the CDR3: TGCGCCAGCAGTGAGTACAGGGCAAGCTACGAGCAGTACTTC. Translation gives CASSEYRASYEQYF.

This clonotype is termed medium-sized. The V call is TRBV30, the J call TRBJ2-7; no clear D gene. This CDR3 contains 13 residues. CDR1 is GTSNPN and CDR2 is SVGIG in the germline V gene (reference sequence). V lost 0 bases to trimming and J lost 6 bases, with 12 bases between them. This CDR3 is CAWSVLLTVEQYF. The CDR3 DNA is TGTGCCTGGAGTGTACTACTGACCGTCGAGCAGTACTTC.

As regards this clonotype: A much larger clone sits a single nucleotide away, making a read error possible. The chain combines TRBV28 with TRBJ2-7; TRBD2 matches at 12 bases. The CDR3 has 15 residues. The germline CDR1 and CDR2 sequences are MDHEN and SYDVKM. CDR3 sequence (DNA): TGTACCAGCAGTTTCTCTAGCGGGGGGGCTCGAGAGCAGTACTTC. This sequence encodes CTSSFSSGGAREQYF.

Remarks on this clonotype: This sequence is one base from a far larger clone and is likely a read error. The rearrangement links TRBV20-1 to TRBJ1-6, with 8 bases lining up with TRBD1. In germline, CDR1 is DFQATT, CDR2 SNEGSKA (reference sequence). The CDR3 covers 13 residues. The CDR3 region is CSARRTGLGEALF. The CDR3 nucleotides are TGCAGTGCTAGACGGACAGGGCTCGGGGAAGCTCTCTTT.

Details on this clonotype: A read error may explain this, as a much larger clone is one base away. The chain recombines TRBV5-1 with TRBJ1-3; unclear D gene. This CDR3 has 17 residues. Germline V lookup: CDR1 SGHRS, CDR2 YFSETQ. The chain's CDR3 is CASSLGSPLISGDTIYF. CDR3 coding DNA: TGCGCCAGCAGCCTGGGGTCCCCCTTGATCTCTGGAGACACCATATATTTT.

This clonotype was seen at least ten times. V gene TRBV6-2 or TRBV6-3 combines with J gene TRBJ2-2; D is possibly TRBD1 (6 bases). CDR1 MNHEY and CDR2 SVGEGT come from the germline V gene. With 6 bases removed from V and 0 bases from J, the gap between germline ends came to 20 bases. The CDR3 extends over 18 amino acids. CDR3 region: CASSRIYGTSANTGELFF. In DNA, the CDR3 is TGTGCCAGCAGCCGGATTTACGGGACAAGCGCGAACACCGGGGAGCTGTTTTTT.

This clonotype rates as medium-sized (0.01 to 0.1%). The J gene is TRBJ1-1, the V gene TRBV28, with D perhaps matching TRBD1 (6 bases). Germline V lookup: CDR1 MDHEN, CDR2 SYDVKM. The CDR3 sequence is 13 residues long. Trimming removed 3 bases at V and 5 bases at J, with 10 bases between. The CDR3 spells CASSLHRETEAFF. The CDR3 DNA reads TGTGCCAGCAGTTTGCACAGGGAAACTGAAGCTTTCTTT.

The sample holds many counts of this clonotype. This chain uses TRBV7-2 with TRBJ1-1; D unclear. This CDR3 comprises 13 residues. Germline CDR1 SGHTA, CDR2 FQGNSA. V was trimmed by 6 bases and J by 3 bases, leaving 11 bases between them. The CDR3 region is CASRIYADTEAFF. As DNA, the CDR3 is TGTGCCAGCAGGATTTATGCGGACACTGAAGCTTTCTTT.

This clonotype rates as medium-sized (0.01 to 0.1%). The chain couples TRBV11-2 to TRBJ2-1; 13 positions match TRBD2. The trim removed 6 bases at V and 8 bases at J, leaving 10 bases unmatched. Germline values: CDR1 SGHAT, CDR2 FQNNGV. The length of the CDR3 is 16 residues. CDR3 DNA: TGTGCCAGCAGTGACGGGACTAGCGGGGCCGGGGATGAGCAGTTCTTC. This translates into CASSDGTSGAGDEQFF. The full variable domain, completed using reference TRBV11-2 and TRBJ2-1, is EAGVAQSPRYKIIEKRQSVAFWCNPISGHATLYWYQQILGQGPKLLIQFQNNGVVDDSQLPKDRFSAERLKGVDSTLKIQPAKLEDSAVYLCASSDGTSGAGDEQFFGPGTRLTVL.

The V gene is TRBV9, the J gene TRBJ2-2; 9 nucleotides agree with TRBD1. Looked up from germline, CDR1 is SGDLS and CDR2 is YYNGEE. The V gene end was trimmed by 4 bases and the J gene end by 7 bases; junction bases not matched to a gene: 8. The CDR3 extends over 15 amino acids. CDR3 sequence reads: CASSKKGTGHGELFF. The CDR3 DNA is TGTGCCAGCAGCAAAAAGGGGACAGGGCACGGGGAGCTGTTTTTT.

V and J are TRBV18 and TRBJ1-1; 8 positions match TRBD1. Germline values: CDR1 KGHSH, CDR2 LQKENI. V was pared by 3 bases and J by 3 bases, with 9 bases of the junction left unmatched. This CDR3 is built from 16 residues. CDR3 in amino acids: CASSPTGGLWDTEAFF. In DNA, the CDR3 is TGTGCCAGCTCACCCACAGGGGGATTATGGGACACTGAAGCTTTCTTT. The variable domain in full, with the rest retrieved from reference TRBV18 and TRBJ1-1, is NAGVMQNPRHLVRRRGQEARLRCSPMKGHSHVYWYRQLPEEGLKFMVYLQKENIIDESGMPKERFSAEFPKEGPSILRIQQVVRGDSAAYFCASSPTGGLWDTEAFFGQGTRLTVV.

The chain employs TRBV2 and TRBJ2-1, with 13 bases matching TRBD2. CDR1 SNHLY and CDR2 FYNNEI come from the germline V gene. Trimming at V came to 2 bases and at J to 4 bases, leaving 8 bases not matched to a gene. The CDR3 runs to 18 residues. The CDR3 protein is CASSEPTGTSGVYNEQFF. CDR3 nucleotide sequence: TGTGCCAGCAGTGAACCTACAGGGACTAGCGGGGTATACAATGAGCAGTTCTTC.

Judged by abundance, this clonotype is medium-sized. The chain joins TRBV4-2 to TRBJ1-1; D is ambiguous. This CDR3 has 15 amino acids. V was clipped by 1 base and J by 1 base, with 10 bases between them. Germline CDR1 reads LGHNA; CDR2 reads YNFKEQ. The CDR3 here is CASSQALRTNTEAFF. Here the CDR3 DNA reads TGTGCCAGCAGCCAAGCGTTACGGACGAACACTGAAGCTTTCTTT.

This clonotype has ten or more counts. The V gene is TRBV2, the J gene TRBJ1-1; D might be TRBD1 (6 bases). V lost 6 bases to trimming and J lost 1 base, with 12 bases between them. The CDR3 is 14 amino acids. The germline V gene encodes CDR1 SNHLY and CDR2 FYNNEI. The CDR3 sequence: CASSQQGANTEAFF. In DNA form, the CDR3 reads TGTGCCAGCAGCCAACAGGGTGCGAACACTGAAGCTTTCTTT. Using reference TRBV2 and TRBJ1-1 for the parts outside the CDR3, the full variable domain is EPEVTQTPSHQVTQMGQEVILRCVPISNHLYFYWYRQILGQKVEFLVSFYNNEISEKSEIFDDQFSVERPDGSNFTLKIRSTKLEDSAMYFCASSQQGANTEAFFGQGTRLTVV.